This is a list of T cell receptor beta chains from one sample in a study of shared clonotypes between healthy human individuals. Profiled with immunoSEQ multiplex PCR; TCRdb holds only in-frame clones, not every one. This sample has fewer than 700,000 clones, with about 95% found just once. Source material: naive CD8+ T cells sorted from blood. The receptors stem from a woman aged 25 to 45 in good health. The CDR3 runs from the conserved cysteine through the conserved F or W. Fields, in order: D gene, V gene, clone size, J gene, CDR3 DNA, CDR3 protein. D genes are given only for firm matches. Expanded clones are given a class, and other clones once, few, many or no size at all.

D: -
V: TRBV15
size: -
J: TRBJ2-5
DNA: TGTGCCACCAGCACCTCGGGGCTCCAAGAGACCCAGTACTTC
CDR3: CATSTSGLQETQYF

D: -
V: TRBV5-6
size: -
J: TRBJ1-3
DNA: TGTGCCAGCGGAGACGGTTGGAACACCATATATTTT
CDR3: CASGDGWNTIYF

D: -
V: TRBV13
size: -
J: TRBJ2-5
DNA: TGTGCCAGCAGCCTCGACAGAGAAGAGACCCAGTACTTC
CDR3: CASSLDREETQYF

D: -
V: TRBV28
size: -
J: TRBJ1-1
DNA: TGTGCCAGCAGTTTTTCCGGACAGACACTTAACACTGAAGCTTTCTTT
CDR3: CASSFSGQTLNTEAFF

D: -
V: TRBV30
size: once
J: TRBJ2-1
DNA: TGTGCCTGGAGTGTAGGCAGGGTGAATGAGCAGTTCTTC
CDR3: CAWSVGRVNEQFF

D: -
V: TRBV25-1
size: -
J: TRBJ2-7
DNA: TGTGCCAGCAGTGAATATGGAAGGGGCCAGACCTACGAGCAGTACTTC
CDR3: CASSEYGRGQTYEQYF

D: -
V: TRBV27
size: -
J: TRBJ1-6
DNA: TGTGCCAGCAGTTTAAATTTCCAGTCTGAGAATAATTCACCCCTCCACTTT
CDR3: CASSLNFQSENNSPLHF

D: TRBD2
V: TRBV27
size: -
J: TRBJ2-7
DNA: TGTGCCAGCAGCCTCGGACTAGCGTTGGACGAGCAGTACTTC
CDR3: CASSLGLALDEQYF

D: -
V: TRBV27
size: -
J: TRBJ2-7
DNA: TGTGCCAGCAAGGGCGGGACGGGCTACGAGCAGTACTTC
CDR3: CASKGGTGYEQYF

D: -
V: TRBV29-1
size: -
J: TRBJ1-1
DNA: TGCAGCGTTGATCGGGTTGGGAACACTGAAGCTTTCTTT
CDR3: CSVDRVGNTEAFF

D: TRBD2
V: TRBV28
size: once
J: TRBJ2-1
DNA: TGTGCCAGCAGTGCTAACCCCCCGGGACTAGCGGGAGGGTATGAGCAGTTCTTC
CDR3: CASSANPPGLAGGYEQFF

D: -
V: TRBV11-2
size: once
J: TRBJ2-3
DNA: TGTGCCAGCAGCTTAGTTGTCGGGCCAGGGCATACGCAGTATTTT
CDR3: CASSLVVGPGHTQYF

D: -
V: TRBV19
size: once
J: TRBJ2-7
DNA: TGTGCCAGTAGTCGAACAGGCCTAGGTGTGCCGGGACACGAGCAGTACTTC
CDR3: CASSRTGLGVPGHEQYF

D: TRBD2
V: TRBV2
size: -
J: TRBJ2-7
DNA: TGTGCCAGCAGTCCTTCCGGGCCTAGCGGCCTCTCCTACGAGCAGTACTTC
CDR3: CASSPSGPSGLSYEQYF

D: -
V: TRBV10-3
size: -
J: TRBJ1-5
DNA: TGTGCCATCAGTGAGTCGTTAGGGGGGGGCAATCAGCCCCAGCATTTT
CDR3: CAISESLGGGNQPQHF

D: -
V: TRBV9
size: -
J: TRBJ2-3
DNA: TGTGCCAGCAGCGTAGCTGGAGGAGGGAGCACAGATACGCAGTATTTT
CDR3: CASSVAGGGSTDTQYF

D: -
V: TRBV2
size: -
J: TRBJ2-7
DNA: TGTGCCAGCAGTGAAGGAGAGGGGCTATCGTCTTACGAGCAGTACTTC
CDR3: CASSEGEGLSSYEQYF

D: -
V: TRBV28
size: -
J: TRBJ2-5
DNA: TGTGCCAGCAGTTCCCCCCACGAGGAGGGGGGATTAACCCAGTACTTC
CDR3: CASSSPHEEGGLTQYF

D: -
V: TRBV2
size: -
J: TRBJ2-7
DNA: TGTGCCAGCAGCCCTTGGGACTCCGCCACCTACGAGCAGTACTTC
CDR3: CASSPWDSATYEQYF

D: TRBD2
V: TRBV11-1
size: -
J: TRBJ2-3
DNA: TGTGCCAGCAGCGCGGGACTAGCGGGAGGGCCGAATACGCAGTATTTT
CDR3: CASSAGLAGGPNTQYF

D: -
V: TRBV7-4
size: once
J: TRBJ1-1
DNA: TGTGCCAGCAGCCAAATGCACCGGCAGGCGGACACTGAAGCTTTCTTT
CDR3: CASSQMHRQADTEAFF

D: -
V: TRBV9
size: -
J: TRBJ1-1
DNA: TGTGCCAGCACAGCCATACCCGAGAGGAATGAGCCTTTCCCTTTCTTT
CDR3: CASTAIPERNEPFPFF